These 31 T cell receptor beta chains were sequenced from one sample in a study of T-cell memory formation after mild COVID-19. One entry per CDR3 protein results from TCRdb running MiXCR on the 5' RACE reads. The sample lists about 350,000 distinct CDR3 sequences; approximately 15% were seen once. Material: PBMCs or a T cell subset sorted from them (not recorded which). Receptor source: a young man who had mild COVID-19 (a few samples of this study predate the infection). Cell type and time point are not known.

This clonotype was seen a few times. This chain connects TRBV5-1 to TRBJ2-1, with a weak D call TRBD1 (6 bases). The germline V and J ends were trimmed by 8 bases and 9 bases, with 15 bases remaining between them. The germline V gene encodes CDR1 SGHRS and CDR2 YFSETQ. The CDR3 has 12 amino acids. The CDR3 sequence is CASYRVEGEQFF. DNA of the CDR3: TGCGCCAGTTACAGGGTAGAGGGTGAGCAGTTCTTC. The whole variable domain, filled in from reference TRBV5-1 and TRBJ2-1, reads KAGVTQTPRYLIKTRGQQVTLSCSPISGHRSVSWYQQTPGQGLQFLFEYFSETQRNKGNFPGRFSGRQFSNSRSEMNVSTLELGDSALYLCASYRVEGEQFFGPGTRLTVL.

The J gene is TRBJ2-7, the V gene TRBV6-5; 9 nucleotides align to TRBD2. CDR3 length equals 15 residues. The V gene's germline CDR1 is MNHEY and CDR2 SVGAGI. V lost 6 bases and J lost 2; bases outside the gene matches: 8. The CDR3 coding sequence is TGTGCCAGCAGCACCAGCGGGGGGCCCCCCTACGAGCAGTACGTC. Translating gives CASSTSGGPPYEQYV.

This chain joins TRBV20-1 and TRBJ2-7; 8 positions agree with TRBD1. This CDR3 has 14 residues. Germline loops: CDR1 DFQATT, CDR2 SNEGSKA (reference sequence). The V segment lost 6 bases and the J segment 2 bases; nucleotides outside the gene matches: 9. In DNA, the CDR3 is TGCAGTGCCACCTCCGCGACAGGGGCCTACGAGCAGTACTTC. As protein: CSATSATGAYEQYF.

A few counts support this clonotype. The chain joins TRBV12-3 or TRBV12-4 to TRBJ1-2; no reliable D call. Trimming removed 3 bases from V and 8 bases from J, with 13 bases in between. The CDR3 sequence is 13 residues long. CDR3 in amino acids: CASSFTGIGGYTF. CDR3 nucleotide sequence: TGTGCCAGCAGTTTTACGGGGATCGGCGGCTACACCTTC.

This clonotype was seen only a few times. This chain joins TRBV10-3 and TRBJ2-3; the D gene is possibly TRBD2 (5 bases). CDR1 is ENHRY, CDR2 SYGVKD, per germline. Deletions cut 0 bases from V and 4 bases from J, with 8 bases between. CDR3 length: 14 residues. CDR3 residues: CAISESLAADTQYF. As DNA, the CDR3 is TGTGCCATCAGTGAGTCTCTAGCTGCAGATACGCAGTATTTT.

The genes are TRBV4-3 and TRBJ1-5, with 7 bases fitting TRBD1. The V segment lost 0 bases and the J segment 4 bases; nucleotides outside the gene matches: 6. Germline CDR1 LGHNA, CDR2 YSLEER. This CDR3 is 16 amino acids long. CDR3 DNA sequence: TGCGCCAGCAGCCAAGATAGCAGGGGGGGGAATCAGCCCCAGCATTTT. The encoded protein is CASSQDSRGGNQPQHF.

V is TRBV28 and J is TRBJ1-1; no reliable D call. V was trimmed by 2 bases and J by 7 bases, leaving 17 bases between them. CDR3 size: 15 residues. CDR1 is MDHEN, CDR2 SYDVKM, per germline. The CDR3 DNA is TGTGCCAGCAGTTTAGGAGGGTTGGGGATTTTTGAAGCTTTCTTT. It yields the protein CASSLGGLGIFEAFF.

A few counts support this clonotype. The chain uses TRBV27 and TRBJ1-1; D remains unclear. V was clipped by 2 bases and J by 5 bases, with 12 bases between them. The V gene's germline CDR1 is MNHEY and CDR2 SMNVEV (reference sequence). The CDR3 runs to 14 residues. Written as DNA, the CDR3 is TGTGCCAGCAGTTTAGCCGAGGGATGGACTGAAGCTTTCTTT. Amino acids: CASSLAEGWTEAFF.

This sequence joins TRBV20-1 and TRBJ2-5; 9 bases agree with TRBD2. Per germline, CDR1 DFQATT and CDR2 SNEGSKA (reference sequence). CDR3 length: 17 residues. The J segment lost 5 bases and the V segment lost 0 bases, leaving 13 bases of the junction unmatched. The CDR3 nucleotides are TGCAGTGCTAGAGATCGAGCTAGCGGGGACCCAGGGGAGACCCAGTACTTC. Translation gives CSARDRASGDPGETQYF.

The chain carries TRBV5-1 and TRBJ1-5; 9 positions agree with TRBD1. The V and J ends lost 4 bases and 6 bases, in that order; junction bases with no gene match: 8. The CDR3 loop spans 15 amino acids. The V gene's germline CDR1 is SGHRS and CDR2 YFSETQ. The CDR3 region is CASSEGTGFAQPQHF. The CDR3 region has the DNA TGCGCCAGCAGCGAAGGGACAGGGTTCGCTCAGCCCCAGCATTTT.

This clonotype showed up just a few times. The rearrangement links TRBV7-9 to TRBJ1-6; D not resolved. CDR1 SEHNR and CDR2 FQNEAQ come from the germline V gene (reference sequence). The length of the CDR3 is 14 residues. The germline V and J ends were trimmed by 3 bases and 4 bases, with 7 bases remaining between them. In DNA form, the CDR3 reads TGTGCCAGCAGCTTCGCACAGTATAATTCACCCCTCCACTTT. Its protein is CASSFAQYNSPLHF. Complete variable domain (other parts from reference TRBV7-9 and TRBJ1-6): DTGVSQNPRHKITKRGQNVTFRCDPISEHNRLYWYRQTLGQGPEFLTYFQNEAQLEKSRLLSDRFSAERPKGSFSTLEIQRTEQGDSAMYLCASSFAQYNSPLHFGNGTRLTVT.

The chain joins TRBV20-1 to TRBJ2-5, with a possible D match to TRBD2 (6 bases). Trimming pared 3 bases from V and 1 base from J, leaving 12 bases between. The CDR3 length is 14 residues. Looked up from germline, CDR1 is DFQATT and CDR2 is SNEGSKA (reference sequence). The CDR3 DNA reads TGCAGTGCTAGCGCCGGGGACTTCCAAGAGACCCAGTACTTC. This translates into CSASAGDFQETQYF.

This chain connects TRBV24-1 to TRBJ1-5; tentatively, D is TRBD1 (5 bases). Trimming cost V 3 bases and J 0 bases, with 11 bases left between them. The CDR3 consists of 16 residues. The germline CDR1 and CDR2 sequences are KGHDR and SFDVKD. The CDR3, as DNA: TGTGCCACCAGTGATGGCCGTGGGGGTAGCAATCAGCCCCAGCATTTT. Translation gives CATSDGRGGSNQPQHF.

This clonotype has a count of ten or more. This rearrangement joins TRBV5-1 to TRBJ2-4; D is possibly TRBD1 (5 bases). The V and J ends lost 0 bases and 9 bases respectively, with 13 bases between them. The CDR3 is 14 residues long. CDR1 and CDR2 from the germline V gene are SGHRS and YFSETQ. Here the CDR3 DNA reads TGCGCCAGCAGCTTGGTCCAGGGTAAGGGCATTCAGTACTTC. Translated: CASSLVQGKGIQYF.

Ten or more counts support this clonotype. The chain combines TRBV24-1 with TRBJ2-3, with TRBD1 as a possible D gene (7 bases). V dropped 2 bases and J dropped 8 bases, with 10 bases sitting between them. This CDR3 has 13 amino acids. Looked up from germline, CDR1 is KGHDR and CDR2 is SFDVKD. CDR3: CATSDWRDSTQYF. The DNA of the CDR3 is TGTGCCACCAGTGATTGGAGGGACAGTACGCAGTATTTT.

This clonotype was seen a handful of times. The chain couples TRBV2 to TRBJ1-1; D unresolved. V was trimmed by 8 bases and J by 8 bases, leaving 15 bases between them. Looked up from germline, CDR1 is SNHLY and CDR2 is FYNNEI. The CDR3 sequence is 12 residues long. The chain's CDR3 is CASGGVLWEAFF. The CDR3 bases are TGTGCCAGCGGTGGGGTATTGTGGGAAGCTTTCTTT.

This clonotype has just a few counts. The genes are TRBV12-3 or TRBV12-4 and TRBJ1-6; possible D gene TRBD1, 6 bases. V gave up 7 bases and J gave up 10 bases, with 20 bases separating them. This CDR3 is 15 amino acids long. CDR3 in DNA: TGTGCCAGCAAGCCGACCGCCAGGGGAGGGTCACCCCTCCACTTT. This codes for CASKPTARGGSPLHF.

The sample holds many counts of this clonotype. This CDR3 is CASSRQGAIGSYGYTF. CDR3 bases: TGTGCCAGTAGCCGACAGGGGGCAATTGGAAGCTATGGCTACACCTTC. V and J are TRBV19 and TRBJ1-2, with 10 positions matching TRBD1. V lost 6 bases, J lost 4 bases, and 11 bases stayed unmatched. Looked up from germline, CDR1 is LNHDA and CDR2 is SQIVND (reference sequence). CDR3 length equals 16 residues.

The sample holds a few counts of this clonotype. This sequence joins TRBV7-2 and TRBJ1-4, with a weak D call TRBD1 (5 bases). The V gene lost 1 base and the J gene lost 7 bases, with 10 bases spanning the gap. CDR3 size: 14 residues. CDR1 SGHTA and CDR2 FQGNSA come from the germline V gene. The CDR3 sequence is CASSLGGFSEKLFF. In DNA form, the CDR3 reads TGTGCCAGCAGCTTAGGGGGGTTTAGTGAAAAACTGTTTTTT.

This chain joins TRBV19 and TRBJ2-1; tentative D call: TRBD2 (6 bases). V lost 7 bases to trimming and J lost 6 bases, with 13 bases between them. Germline-derived CDR1 and CDR2 are LNHDA and SQIVND (reference sequence). The CDR3 is made up of 13 amino acids. CDR3 bases: TGTGCCAGTACCGCGGGGCTCGTCAATGAGCAGTTCTTC. It is translated as CASTAGLVNEQFF.

The chain recombines TRBV12-5 with TRBJ2-1; 7 nucleotides agree with TRBD2. J lost 5 bases, V lost 7 bases, and 5 bases had no gene match. This CDR3 contains 13 residues. Germline CDR1 reads LGHNT; CDR2 reads FRNRAP. Written as DNA, the CDR3 is TGTGCTAGTGCGGCTAGCGGCCACAATGAGCAGTTCTTC. Its translation is CASAASGHNEQFF.

The J gene is TRBJ2-7, the V gene TRBV7-8; D not certain. The germline CDR1 and CDR2 sequences are SGHVS and FQNEAQ. V was pared by 1 base and J by 1 base, with 11 bases between. The CDR3 contains 15 residues. The DNA of the CDR3 is TGTGCCAGCAGCTTAGTATTGGCGGAGTCCTACGAGCAGTACTTC. As protein: CASSLVLAESYEQYF.

V usage is TRBV4-3 and J usage is TRBJ2-6; the D gene is possibly TRBD1 (6 bases). This CDR3 spans 17 amino acids. Germline V gives CDR1 LGHNA, CDR2 YSLEER. The germline V and J ends were trimmed by 4 bases and 0 bases, with 13 bases remaining between them. CDR3 DNA sequence: TGCGCCAGCAGCCCGTTCACAGGGCTCTCTGGGGCCAACGTCCTGACTTTC. This codes for CASSPFTGLSGANVLTF.

The rearrangement joins TRBV6-5 to TRBJ1-1; tentatively, D is TRBD1 (5 bases). V was pared by 0 bases and J by 5 bases, with 10 bases between. This CDR3 has 14 amino acids. CDR1 is MNHEY and CDR2 is SVGAGI in the germline V gene. CDR3 DNA: TGTGCCAGCAGTTACTCAGGGGCGGAGACTGAAGCTTTCTTT. Translation: CASSYSGAETEAFF.

The chain recombines TRBV28 with TRBJ2-7, with 9 bases lining up with TRBD2. The V gene's germline CDR1 is MDHEN and CDR2 SYDVKM. This CDR3 region has 16 residues. The junction had 8 bases not matched to a gene; V was cut back by 5 bases and J by 0 bases. The CDR3 DNA sequence: TGTGCCAGCAGTGACGCGACTAGCGGCACCTCCTACGAGCAGTACGTC. Translated, it gives CASSDATSGTSYEQYV.

V is TRBV7-2 and J is TRBJ2-2; the D gene is possibly TRBD1 (6 bases). Trimming removed 3 bases at V and 7 bases at J, with 15 bases between. The CDR3 extends over 15 amino acids. Germline lookup yields CDR1 SGHTA and CDR2 FQGNSA. For the CDR3, the DNA is TGTGCCAGCAGCTTCCAGGGGCTGCGAGGCGGGGAGCTGTTTTTT. It is translated as CASSFQGLRGGELFF.

The J gene is TRBJ2-3, the V gene TRBV10-3; 8 positions agree with TRBD1. V lost 6 bases, J lost 6 bases, and 8 bases stayed unmatched. The CDR3 runs 14 residues. Germline CDR1 reads ENHRY; CDR2 reads SYGVKD. The CDR3 reads CAISEAGGADTQYF. Written as DNA, the CDR3 is TGTGCCATCAGCGAGGCAGGGGGCGCGGATACGCAGTATTTT.

This clonotype has more than one count but fewer than ten. The chain joins TRBV5-1 to TRBJ2-3; the D gene is possibly TRBD2 (5 bases). This CDR3 comprises 15 residues. Trimming left V 4 bases short and J 0 bases short, with 12 bases between. Germline lookup yields CDR1 SGHRS and CDR2 YFSETQ. The CDR3 sequence is CASSLGDTSTDTQYF. The CDR3 nucleotides are TGCGCCAGCAGCCTCGGGGATACTAGCACAGATACGCAGTATTTT.

This clonotype was observed a single time. The chain carries TRBV4-3 and TRBJ2-3; a weak D match, TRBD2 (5 bases). This CDR3 is built from 16 residues. Looked up from germline, CDR1 is LGHNA and CDR2 is YSLEER. The V end was cut by 3 bases, the J end by 0 bases, with 13 bases between. Here the CDR3 DNA reads TGCGCCAGCAGCCAGTATTCGGGCGGGAGCACAGATACGCAGTATTTT. This encodes CASSQYSGGSTDTQYF.

Many counts were recorded for this clonotype. For the CDR3, the DNA is TGCGCCAGCAGCCAAGCTCCAGGACAGGGGATCTATGAGCAGTTCTTC. It translates to CASSQAPGQGIYEQFF. The V call is TRBV4-3, the J call TRBJ2-1; 9 positions match TRBD1. Trimming cost V 1 base and J 8 bases; bases outside gene matches: 9. Germline V CDR1 and CDR2: LGHNA, YSLEER. This CDR3 comprises 16 residues.

Only a few counts were recorded for this clonotype. This chain connects TRBV30 to TRBJ2-7; D could derive from TRBD1 or TRBD2 (5 bases each). The ends were cut back, 4 bases at V and 5 bases at J, with 15 bases in the middle. The CDR3 consists of 13 residues. Germline V gene data show CDR1 as GTSNPN and CDR2 as SVGIG (reference sequence). CDR3 amino acids: CAWNLQRGDEQYF. Written as DNA, the CDR3 is TGTGCCTGGAATTTACAAAGGGGAGACGAGCAGTACTTC.